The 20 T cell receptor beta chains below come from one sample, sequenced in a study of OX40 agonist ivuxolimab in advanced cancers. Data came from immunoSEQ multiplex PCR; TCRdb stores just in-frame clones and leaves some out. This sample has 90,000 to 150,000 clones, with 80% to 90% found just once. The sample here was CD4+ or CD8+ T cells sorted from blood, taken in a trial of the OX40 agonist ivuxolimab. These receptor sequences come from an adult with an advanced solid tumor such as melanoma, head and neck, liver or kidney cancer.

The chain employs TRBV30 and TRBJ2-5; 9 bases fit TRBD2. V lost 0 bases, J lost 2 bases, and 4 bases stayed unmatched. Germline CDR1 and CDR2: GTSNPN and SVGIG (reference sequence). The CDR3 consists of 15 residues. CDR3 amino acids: CAWSVRGLAQETQYF. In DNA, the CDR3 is TGTGCCTGGAGTGTACGTGGACTAGCGCAAGAGACCCAGTACTTC.

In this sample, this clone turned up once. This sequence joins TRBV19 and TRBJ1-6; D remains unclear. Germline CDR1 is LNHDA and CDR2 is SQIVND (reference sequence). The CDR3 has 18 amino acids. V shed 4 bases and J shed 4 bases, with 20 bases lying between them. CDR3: CASSTSGSARGYNSPLHF. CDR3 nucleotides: TGTGCCAGTAGTACCTCAGGTTCGGCCCGAGGGTATAATTCACCCCTCCACTTT.

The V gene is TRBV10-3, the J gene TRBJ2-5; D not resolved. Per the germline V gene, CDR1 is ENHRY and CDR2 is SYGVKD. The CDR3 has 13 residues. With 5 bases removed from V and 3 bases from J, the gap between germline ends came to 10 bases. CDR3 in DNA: TGTGCCATCAGTCCCCAGCGAGAAGAGACCCAGTACTTC. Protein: CAISPQREETQYF.

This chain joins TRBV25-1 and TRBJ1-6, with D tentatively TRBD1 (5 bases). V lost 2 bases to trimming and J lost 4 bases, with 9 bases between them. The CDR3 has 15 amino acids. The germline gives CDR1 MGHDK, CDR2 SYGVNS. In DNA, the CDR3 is TGTGCCAGCAGTGAAAGGGGTCCGTATAATTCACCCCTCCACTTT. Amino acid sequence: CASSERGPYNSPLHF.

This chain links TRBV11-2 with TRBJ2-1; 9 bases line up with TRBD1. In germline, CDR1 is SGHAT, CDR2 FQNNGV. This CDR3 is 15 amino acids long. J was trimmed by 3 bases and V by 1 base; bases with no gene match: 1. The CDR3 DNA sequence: TGTGCCAGCAGCTTAGGGGACAGGGACTACAATGAGCAGTTCTTC. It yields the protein CASSLGDRDYNEQFF.

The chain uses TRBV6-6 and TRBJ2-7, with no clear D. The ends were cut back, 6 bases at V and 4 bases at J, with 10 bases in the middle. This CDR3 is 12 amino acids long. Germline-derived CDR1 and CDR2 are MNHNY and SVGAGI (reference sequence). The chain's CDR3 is CASRGKLYEQYF. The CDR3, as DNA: TGTGCCAGCAGAGGAAAACTTTACGAGCAGTACTTC.

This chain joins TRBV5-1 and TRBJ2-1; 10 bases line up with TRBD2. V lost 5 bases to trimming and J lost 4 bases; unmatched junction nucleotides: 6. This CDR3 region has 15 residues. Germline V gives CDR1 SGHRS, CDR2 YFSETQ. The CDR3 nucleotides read TGCGCCAGCAGATCGGGACTAGCGAGGTACAATGAGCAGTTCTTC. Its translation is CASRSGLARYNEQFF.

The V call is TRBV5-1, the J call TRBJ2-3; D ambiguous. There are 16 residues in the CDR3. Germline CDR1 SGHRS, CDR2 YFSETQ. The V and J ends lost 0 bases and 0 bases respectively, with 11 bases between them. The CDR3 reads CASSLAADPSTDTQYF. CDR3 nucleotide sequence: TGCGCCAGCAGCTTGGCGGCAGACCCTAGCACAGATACGCAGTATTTT. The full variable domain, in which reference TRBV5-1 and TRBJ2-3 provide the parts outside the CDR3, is KAGVTQTPRYLIKTRGQQVTLSCSPISGHRSVSWYQQTPGQGLQFLFEYFSETQRNKGNFPGRFSGRQFSNSRSEMNVSTLELGDSALYLCASSLAADPSTDTQYFGPGTRLTVL.

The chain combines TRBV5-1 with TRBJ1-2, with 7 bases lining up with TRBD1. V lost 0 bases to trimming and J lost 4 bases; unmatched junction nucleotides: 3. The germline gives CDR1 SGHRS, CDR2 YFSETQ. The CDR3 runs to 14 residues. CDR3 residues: CASSLGQGGYGYTF. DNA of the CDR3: TGCGCCAGCAGCTTGGGACAGGGTGGCTATGGCTACACCTTC. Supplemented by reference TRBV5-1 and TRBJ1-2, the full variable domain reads KAGVTQTPRYLIKTRGQQVTLSCSPISGHRSVSWYQQTPGQGLQFLFEYFSETQRNKGNFPGRFSGRQFSNSRSEMNVSTLELGDSALYLCASSLGQGGYGYTFGSGTRLTVV.

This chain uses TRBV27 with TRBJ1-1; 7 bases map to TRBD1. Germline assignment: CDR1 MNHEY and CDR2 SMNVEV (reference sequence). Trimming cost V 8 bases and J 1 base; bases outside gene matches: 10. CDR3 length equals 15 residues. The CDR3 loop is CASHPYRGGNTEAFF. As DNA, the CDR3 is TGTGCCAGCCATCCTTACAGGGGAGGGAACACTGAAGCTTTCTTT.

CDR3 in DNA: TGTGCCAGTACCGAATCGACAGTCCCAAATTCACCCCTCCACTTT. Residues: CASTESTVPNSPLHF. This chain links TRBV19 with TRBJ1-6; D perhaps matches TRBD1 (5 bases). The CDR3 contains 15 residues. The germline V gene encodes CDR1 LNHDA and CDR2 SQIVND (reference sequence). V dropped 7 bases and J dropped 7 bases, with 17 bases sitting between them.

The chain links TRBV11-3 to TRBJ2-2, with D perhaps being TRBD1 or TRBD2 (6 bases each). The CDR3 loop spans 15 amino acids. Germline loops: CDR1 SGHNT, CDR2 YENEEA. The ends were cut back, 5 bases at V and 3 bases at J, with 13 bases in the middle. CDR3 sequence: CASSGGQFDTGELFF. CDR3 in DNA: TGTGCCAGCAGCGGGGGGCAGTTCGACACCGGGGAGCTGTTTTTT.

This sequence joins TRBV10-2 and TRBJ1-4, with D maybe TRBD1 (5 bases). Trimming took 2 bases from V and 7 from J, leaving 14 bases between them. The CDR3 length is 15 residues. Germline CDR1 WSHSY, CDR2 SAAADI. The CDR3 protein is CASSEIATRGEKLFF. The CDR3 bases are TGCGCCAGCAGTGAGATAGCAACTAGGGGTGAAAAACTGTTTTTT.

The CDR3 sequence: CASSLPGESYEQYF. In DNA, the CDR3 is TGTGCCAGCAGTTTACCAGGGGAGTCGTACGAGCAGTACTTC. The genes are TRBV28 and TRBJ2-7; possible D gene TRBD1, 6 bases. Germline CDR1 MDHEN, CDR2 SYDVKM. This CDR3 region has 14 residues. The V and J ends lost 2 bases and 4 bases respectively, with 12 bases between them.

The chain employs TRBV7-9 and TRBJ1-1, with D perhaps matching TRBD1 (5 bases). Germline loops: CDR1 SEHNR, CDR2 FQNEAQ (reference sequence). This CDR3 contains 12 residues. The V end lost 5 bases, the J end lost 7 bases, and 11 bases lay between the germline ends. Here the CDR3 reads CASSPTGFEAFF. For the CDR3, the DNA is TGTGCCAGCAGCCCCACAGGCTTTGAAGCTTTCTTT.

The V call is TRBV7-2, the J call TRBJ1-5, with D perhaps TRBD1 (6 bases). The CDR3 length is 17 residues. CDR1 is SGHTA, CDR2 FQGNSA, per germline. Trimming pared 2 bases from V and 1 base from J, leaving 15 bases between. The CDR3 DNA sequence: TGTGCCAGCAGCTTAATGGGGGGGCCAGGGAGCAATCAGCCCCAGCATTTT. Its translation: CASSLMGGPGSNQPQHF.

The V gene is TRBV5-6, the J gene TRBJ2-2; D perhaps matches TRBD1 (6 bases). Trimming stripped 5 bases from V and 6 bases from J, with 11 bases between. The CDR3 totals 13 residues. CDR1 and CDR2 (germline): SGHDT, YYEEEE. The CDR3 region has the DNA TGTGCCAGCAGGACGACAGGCCCCGGGGAGCTGTTTTTT. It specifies CASRTTGPGELFF.

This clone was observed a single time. The CDR3 sequence: CASSPGTVLAKNIQYF. The DNA for the CDR3 is TGTGCCAGCAGTCCCGGGACGGTGCTAGCCAAAAACATTCAGTACTTC. This chain uses TRBV28 with TRBJ2-4, with D possibly called TRBD1 or TRBD2 (5 bases each). Germline-derived CDR1 and CDR2 are MDHEN and SYDVKM. Trimming stripped 5 bases from V and 0 bases from J, with 14 bases between. The CDR3 runs 16 residues.

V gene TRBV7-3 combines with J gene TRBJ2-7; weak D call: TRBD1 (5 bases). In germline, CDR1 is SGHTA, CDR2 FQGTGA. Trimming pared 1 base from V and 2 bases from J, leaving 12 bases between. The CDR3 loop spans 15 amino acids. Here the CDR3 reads CASSLSPTETYEQYF. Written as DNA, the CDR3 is TGTGCCAGCAGCTTAAGCCCGACAGAAACCTACGAGCAGTACTTC.

Written as DNA, the CDR3 is TGTGCCATCAGTGAGGTTCCGAACACCGGGGAGCTGTTTTTT. Translation: CAISEVPNTGELFF. The chain links TRBV10-3 to TRBJ2-2; D not resolved. V lost 2 bases to trimming and J lost 0 bases, with 4 bases between them. CDR3 length: 14 amino acids. Germline loops: CDR1 ENHRY, CDR2 SYGVKD.